The clone carrying this TCR beta chain has a single count. The germline CDR1 and CDR2 sequences are SGHDT and YYEEEE. The ends were cut back, 1 base at V and 8 bases at J, with 9 bases in the middle. This CDR3 spans 12 amino acids. The data are from a study of cytotoxic CD8 clonotypes in ibrutinib-treated CLL. Using immunoSEQ multiplex PCR, the repertoire was profiled, and TCRdb retains in-frame clones only, with some absent. Here the sample spans 150,000 to 200,000 clones, roughly 84% being singletons. The sequence came from a human donor with chronic lymphocytic leukemia. This sequence joins TRBV5-6 and TRBJ1-2; no firm D call. The source material was PBMCs, sampled at disease progression, from a patient treated with ibrutinib. CDR3 sequence reads: CASSLLQRGYTF. The CDR3 DNA reads TGTGCCAGCAGCTTGTTACAGCGAGGCTACACCTTC.